This T cell receptor (beta chain) was found in a study of blood T cell repertoires in COVID-19 (dated by TCRdb to 2020 to 2021). As for the study more broadly: Samples covering the acute and convalescent phases of COVID-19 were provided by collaborators in the United States, Italy and Spain. The prospective study material was composed of cDNA or gDNA derived from T cells, B-cell-depleted T cells, or PBMCs. The dataset comprised deeply sampled blood TCRbeta repertoires from subjects exposed to, actively infected with, or recovered from COVID-19. The repertoires were released in a freely available public database intended as a resource for research on the immune response to SARS-CoV-2. Samples were obtained from the ongoing ImmuneRACE study (first 160 participants) and from 1,200 or so subjects provided by 6 global collaborators. A de-identified subject ID, COVID-19 status, age in years and sex were almost always included in the sample metadata. Where available, HLA class I and class II types were obtained from metadata supplied by the sample provider rather than from assay-based typing.

The immunoSEQ Assay, a bias-controlled multiplex PCR, was used to amplify TCRbeta CDR3 regions from genomic DNA. Under the source paper's analysis protocol: The number of nucleated cells in each sample was estimated by amplification of reference gene primers within the assay. To quantify the absolute abundance of each unique TCRbeta CDR3 rearrangement, sequence reads were collapsed and filtered. For each sample, productive Simpson clonality was calculated as the square root of Simpson's diversity index over productive rearrangements. TCRdb mirrors the immuneACCESS table, restricted to in-frame sequences. Some clones are absent from its copies; in checked studies, under half trace to an unresolved V gene, and the reason for the others is unknown. The V and J calls and the clone size are those of that table, but D and trimming were determined from the DNA. This sample gives 150,000 to 200,000 clones in total; around 85% of them show up just once. Roughly 8.2% of the sample belongs to the ten largest clones.

A note on this clone: Its antigen has not been determined. Base quality data are lacking; no much larger clone is found one base away.

Each collaborating institution followed its own protocols to collect whole blood in K2EDTA tubes. For TCRbeta analysis, collaborators shipped samples as frozen whole blood, isolated PBMCs, or DNA extracted from either of those sample types. V is clipped by 11 bases and J by 1 base, and the sequence between their germline boundaries is 12 bases long. CDR1 and CDR2 are drawn from the germline V gene: SNHLY, FYNNEI. The CDR3 measures 13 amino acids from cysteine to phenylalanine. Only the CDR3 DNA is retained, 39 bases long and in frame from the first base. Results the study describes overall, beyond this receptor: The amount of clinical and demographic metadata varied by source and participant and was provided uncurated.

The sequence links TRBV2 to TRBJ1-5; TRBD1 is a possible D gene, resting on 5 matching bases. The specimen was peripheral blood. This clonotype originated in a man aged 55 to 69 with acute or convalescent COVID-19. The nucleotide sequence is given as TGTGCCTCAGCAGGGCGAAGCAATCAGCCCCAGCATTTT. This yields the protein CASAGRSNQPQHF. The reference TRBV2 and TRBJ1-5 proteins fill in what lies around the CDR3, so the full variable domain reads EPEVTQTPSHQVTQMGQEVILRCVPISNHLYFYWYRQILGQKVEFLVSFYNNEISEKSEIFDDQFSVERPDGSNFTLKIRSTKLEDSAMYFCASAGRSNQPQHFGDGTRLSIL.